These 20 T cell receptor beta chains came from one sample sequenced in a study of identical twins. TCRdb fed the 5' RACE reads into MiXCR, producing one record per CDR3 protein. The sample contains 550,000 to 700,000 distinct CDR3 sequences, about 20% of which appear only once. Another study also made use of these data, one on T cells expressing NK-cell markers.

Input material: PBMCs. Receptors originate from a woman aged 18-29 years in good health.

The genes are TRBV20-1 and TRBJ2-1, with 7 bases fitting TRBD2. Germline-derived CDR1 and CDR2 are DFQATT and SNEGSKA (reference sequence). Germline trimming cut 6 bases from V and 7 bases from J; bases unmatched to any gene: 12. The CDR3 totals 14 residues. The CDR3 is CSAPRRDYRNEQFF. CDR3 DNA sequence: TGCAGTGCCCCCAGGCGGGACTACAGAAATGAGCAGTTCTTC.

In this sample, this clonotype turned up many times. This chain joins TRBV20-1 and TRBJ2-1, with 13 bases that match TRBD2. The CDR3 extends over 17 amino acids. The V gene's germline CDR1 is DFQATT and CDR2 SNEGSKA (reference sequence). V was pared by 2 bases and J by 4 bases, with 8 bases of the junction left unmatched. This CDR3 is CSARPGTSGIGYNEQFF. The CDR3 nucleotides read TGCAGTGCTAGACCAGGGACTAGCGGGATCGGGTACAATGAGCAGTTCTTC.

This clonotype came up many times. The gene calls are TRBV9 and TRBJ2-1, with D possibly being TRBD1 (5 bases). The germline V gene encodes CDR1 SGDLS and CDR2 YYNGEE. V gave up 3 bases and J gave up 3 bases, with 10 bases separating them. The CDR3 has 14 residues. The CDR3 bases are TGTGCCAGCAGCGGCTGGGGCAGCTACAATGAGCAGTTCTTC. Its translation: CASSGWGSYNEQFF.

The gene calls are TRBV9 and TRBJ2-3; D uncertain. The CDR3 contains 19 residues. V lost 2 bases to trimming and J lost 1 base, with 23 bases between them. CDR1 SGDLS and CDR2 YYNGEE come from the germline V gene. CDR3 bases: TGTGCCAGCAGCGTCGACACCCCACTCCTCACTACAGGCACAGATACGCAGTATTTT. Translating it yields CASSVDTPLLTTGTDTQYF.

This sequence joins TRBV5-1 and TRBJ2-3; 9 bases are shared with TRBD1. In germline, CDR1 is SGHRS, CDR2 YFSETQ. V lost 4 bases, J lost 6 bases, and 12 bases stayed unmatched. This CDR3 spans 16 amino acids. The CDR3 sequence is CASSPQPGQGMDTQYF. The DNA for the CDR3 is TGCGCCAGCAGCCCCCAACCGGGACAGGGTATGGATACGCAGTATTTT.

This clonotype was seen only a few times. V gene TRBV29-1 combines with J gene TRBJ2-3; D is possibly TRBD1 (5 bases). Trimming took off 3 bases at V and 4 bases at J, with 8 bases between the two ends. The CDR3 is 12 residues long. The germline CDR1 and CDR2 sequences are SQVTM and ANQGSEA. This CDR3 is CSVDRAADTQYF. Written as DNA, the CDR3 is TGCAGCGTTGACAGGGCTGCAGATACGCAGTATTTT.

In its sample, this clonotype was seen a few times. The chain employs TRBV29-1 and TRBJ1-2, with D possibly TRBD1 on 5 matching bases. The CDR3 runs 12 residues. Trimming left V 4 bases short and J 4 bases short, with 10 bases between. The germline V gene encodes CDR1 SQVTM and CDR2 ANQGSEA. In nucleotides, the CDR3 is TGCAGCGTTGTGGGGGAGAGCTATGGCTACACCTTC. Translation: CSVVGESYGYTF.

The gene calls are TRBV5-1 and TRBJ2-7; D is unclear. V was cut by 0 bases and J by 0 bases, with 10 bases left in between. The CDR3 sequence is 15 residues long. CDR1 SGHRS and CDR2 YFSETQ come from the germline V gene. CDR3 sequence (DNA): TGCGCCAGCAGCTTGGCCCCGGACGGCTCCTACGAGCAGTACTTC. Translating gives CASSLAPDGSYEQYF.

This clonotype was counted a few times. The rearrangement joins TRBV12-3 or TRBV12-4 to TRBJ1-1; TRBD1 is a possible D gene (5 bases). CDR3 size: 14 residues. V was clipped by 4 bases and J by 0 bases, with 9 bases between them. The CDR3 protein is CASSWGGMNTEAFF. The DNA for the CDR3 is TGTGCCAGCAGTTGGGGGGGGATGAACACTGAAGCTTTCTTT.

This clonotype was counted many times. This chain links TRBV7-9 with TRBJ2-3; D not certain. This CDR3 is built from 13 residues. Germline V gene data show CDR1 as SEHNR and CDR2 as FQNEAQ (reference sequence). Trimming cost V 7 bases and J 4 bases, with 12 bases left between them. The CDR3 reads CASISRRSDTQYF. DNA of the CDR3: TGTGCCAGCATCTCGCGACGGTCAGATACGCAGTATTTT.

This clonotype was detected once. This chain links TRBV12-3 or TRBV12-4 with TRBJ2-4, with D unclear. The CDR3 is 16 residues long. Trimming removed 5 bases at V and 1 base at J, with 15 bases between. CDR3 sequence: CASSNRARRAKNIQYF. The CDR3 DNA is TGTGCCAGCAGTAATCGGGCCCGACGGGCCAAAAACATTCAGTACTTC.

Ten or more counts support this clonotype. The CDR3 is CSVGPGAWEQYF. CDR3 sequence (DNA): TGCAGCGTCGGACCGGGGGCTTGGGAGCAGTACTTC. J is TRBJ2-7 and V is TRBV29-1; D is perhaps TRBD1 or TRBD2 (6 bases each). The germline V gene has CDR1 SQVTM and CDR2 ANQGSEA. This CDR3 contains 12 residues. The V end lost 6 bases, the J end lost 7 bases, and 16 bases lay between the germline ends.

The rearrangement joins TRBV20-1 to TRBJ2-1; 7 nucleotides agree with TRBD2. CDR1 and CDR2 (germline): DFQATT, SNEGSKA (reference sequence). Germline trimming cut 0 bases from V and 9 bases from J; bases unmatched to any gene: 14. The CDR3 runs 16 residues. The chain's CDR3 is CSARDPGGKGKGEQFF. CDR3 DNA: TGCAGTGCTAGAGATCCCGGGGGGAAGGGTAAGGGTGAGCAGTTCTTC.

There are a few counts of this clonotype. The chain links TRBV5-1 to TRBJ1-2; D gene ambiguous. Trimming took off 3 bases at V and 5 bases at J, with 11 bases between the two ends. Germline-derived CDR1 and CDR2 are SGHRS and YFSETQ. The length of the CDR3 is 13 residues. As DNA, the CDR3 is TGCGCCAGCAGCTCGCCGGGTGGATATGGCTACACCTTC. It specifies CASSSPGGYGYTF.

The rearrangement links TRBV4-3 to TRBJ2-7; 9 bases fit TRBD2. Germline V gene lookup returns CDR1 LGHNA and CDR2 YSLEER. This CDR3 contains 16 residues. After removal of 0 bases from V and 6 bases from J, the junction contained 9 bases not matched to a gene. The CDR3: CASSQDLGGRAVEQYF. DNA for the CDR3: TGCGCCAGCAGCCAAGATCTGGGCGGGAGGGCCGTCGAGCAGTACTTC.

This clonotype was found a few times. The gene calls are TRBV7-9 and TRBJ2-7, with D maybe TRBD1 (6 bases). Germline CDR1 is SEHNR and CDR2 is FQNEAQ (reference sequence). The CDR3 sequence is 12 residues long. Trimming took off 8 bases at V and 6 bases at J, with 14 bases between the two ends. CDR3 nucleotide sequence: TGTGCCAGCGGAACACAGGGTGCCGAGCAGTACTTC. Translated, it gives CASGTQGAEQYF.

This clonotype has just a few counts. The chain links TRBV13 to TRBJ2-7; D is undetermined. V gave up 1 base and J gave up 7 bases, with 14 bases separating them. The CDR3 runs 14 residues. Germline V gene data show CDR1 as PRHDT and CDR2 as FYEKMQ (reference sequence). In nucleotides, the CDR3 is TGTGCCAGCAGCTTAGTAGACATCCCTGGTGAGCAGTACTTC. This gives the protein CASSLVDIPGEQYF.

This clonotype was counted only a few times. The rearrangement joins TRBV20-1 to TRBJ2-7, with D unclear. V was clipped by 0 bases and J by 4 bases, with 13 bases between them. The CDR3 is 14 residues long. Germline CDR1 is DFQATT and CDR2 is SNEGSKA (reference sequence). The CDR3, as DNA: TGCAGTGCTAGAGAAGTCGGCCTAGGGTACGAGCAGTACTTC. It specifies CSAREVGLGYEQYF.

In this sample, this clonotype turned up a few times. In nucleotides, the CDR3 is TGTGCTAGTGGTTTAGCAACCGGGACTTTTTACACCGGGGAGCTGTTTTTT. Amino acids: CASGLATGTFYTGELFF. The V call is TRBV12-5, the J call TRBJ2-2; a possible D gene is TRBD2 (6 bases). The CDR3 runs 17 residues. CDR1 LGHNT and CDR2 FRNRAP come from the germline V gene. The V end was cut by 3 bases, the J end by 3 bases, with 17 bases between. The full variable domain, in which reference TRBV12-5 and TRBJ2-2 provide the parts outside the CDR3, is DARVTQTPRHKVTEMGQEVTMRCQPILGHNTVFWYRQTMMQGLELLAYFRNRAPLDDSGMPKDRFSAEMPDATLATLKIQPSEPRDSAVYFCASGLATGTFYTGELFFGEGSRLTVL.

This clonotype was seen many times. The chain joins TRBV7-3 to TRBJ2-1; TRBD2 aligns across 12 bases. V was clipped by 4 bases and J by 8 bases; unmatched bases: 6. This CDR3 is 15 amino acids long. The germline V gene has CDR1 SGHTA and CDR2 FQGTGA. This CDR3 is CASSSPSGGAHEQFF. CDR3 nucleotides: TGTGCCAGCAGCTCTCCTAGCGGGGGGGCCCATGAGCAGTTCTTC. Drawing the rest from reference TRBV7-3 and TRBJ2-1, the complete variable domain is GAGVSQTPSNKVTEKGKYVELRCDPISGHTALYWYRQSLGQGPEFLIYFQGTGAADDSGLPNDRFFAVRPEGSVSTLKIQRTERGDSAVYLCASSSPSGGAHEQFFGPGTRLTVL.